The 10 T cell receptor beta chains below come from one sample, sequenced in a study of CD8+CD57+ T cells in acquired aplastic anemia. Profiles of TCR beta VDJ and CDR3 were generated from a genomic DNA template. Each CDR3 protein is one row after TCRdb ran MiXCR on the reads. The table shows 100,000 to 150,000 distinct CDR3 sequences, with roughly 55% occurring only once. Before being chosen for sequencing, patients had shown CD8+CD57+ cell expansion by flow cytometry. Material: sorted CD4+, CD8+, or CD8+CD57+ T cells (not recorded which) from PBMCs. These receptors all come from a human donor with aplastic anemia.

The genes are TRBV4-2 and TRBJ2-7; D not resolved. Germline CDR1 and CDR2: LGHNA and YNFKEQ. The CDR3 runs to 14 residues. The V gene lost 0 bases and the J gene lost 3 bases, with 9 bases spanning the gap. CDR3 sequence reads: CASSQDRASYEQYF. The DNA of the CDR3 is TGTGCCAGCAGCCAAGATCGGGCTAGCTACGAGCAGTACTTC.

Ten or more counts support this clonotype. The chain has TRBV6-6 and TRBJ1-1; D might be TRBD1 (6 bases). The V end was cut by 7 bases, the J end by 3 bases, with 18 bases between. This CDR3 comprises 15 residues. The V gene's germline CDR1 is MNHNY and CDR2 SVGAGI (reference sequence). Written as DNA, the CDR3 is TGTGCCAGCACTCTAAACCGGGACACCCACACTGAAGCTTTCTTT. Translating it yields CASTLNRDTHTEAFF.

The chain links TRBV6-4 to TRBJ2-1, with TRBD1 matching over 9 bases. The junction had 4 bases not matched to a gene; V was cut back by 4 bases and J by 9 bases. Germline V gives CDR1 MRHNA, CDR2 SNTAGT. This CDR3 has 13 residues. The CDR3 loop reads CASSAEGQGEQFF. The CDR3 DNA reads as TGTGCCAGCAGTGCAGAGGGACAGGGTGAGCAGTTCTTC.

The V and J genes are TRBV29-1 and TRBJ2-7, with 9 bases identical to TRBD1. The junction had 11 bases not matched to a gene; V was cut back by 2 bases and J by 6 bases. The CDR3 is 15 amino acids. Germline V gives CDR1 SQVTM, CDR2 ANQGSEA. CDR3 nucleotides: TGCAGCGTTGAACCACCCGGGACAGGGAGCGGCGAGCAGTACTTC. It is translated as CSVEPPGTGSGEQYF.

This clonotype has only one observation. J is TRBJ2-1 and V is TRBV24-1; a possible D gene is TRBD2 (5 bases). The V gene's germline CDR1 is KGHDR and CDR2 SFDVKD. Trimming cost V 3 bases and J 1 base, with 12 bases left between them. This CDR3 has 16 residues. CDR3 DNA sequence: TGTGCCACCAGTGATCGGGAAGCGTTTTCCTACAATGAGCAGTTCTTC. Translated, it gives CATSDREAFSYNEQFF.

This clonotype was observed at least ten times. In nucleotides, the CDR3 is TGTGCCAGTAGCTCAGACGGGGGTCCCTACAATGAGCAGTTCTTC. As protein: CASSSDGGPYNEQFF. The chain joins TRBV19 to TRBJ2-1, with a weak D call TRBD2 (6 bases). Germline loops: CDR1 LNHDA, CDR2 SQIVND (reference sequence). This CDR3 is 15 amino acids long. V lost 6 bases, J lost 2 bases, and 14 bases lay in between.

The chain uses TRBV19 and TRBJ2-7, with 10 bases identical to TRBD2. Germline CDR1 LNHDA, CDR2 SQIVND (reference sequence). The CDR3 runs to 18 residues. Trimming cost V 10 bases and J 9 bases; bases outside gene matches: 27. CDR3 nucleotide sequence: TGTGCCACCCAGGCTGTCCACTTGGCTAGCGGGAGTAGAGCCCGGCAGTACTTC. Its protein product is CATQAVHLASGSRARQYF. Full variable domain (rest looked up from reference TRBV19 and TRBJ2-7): DGGITQSPKYLFRKEGQNVTLSCEQNLNHDAMYWYRQDPGQGLRLIYYSQIVNDFQKGDIAEGYSVSREKKESFPLTVTSAQKNPTAFYLCATQAVHLASGSRARQYFGPGTRLTVT.

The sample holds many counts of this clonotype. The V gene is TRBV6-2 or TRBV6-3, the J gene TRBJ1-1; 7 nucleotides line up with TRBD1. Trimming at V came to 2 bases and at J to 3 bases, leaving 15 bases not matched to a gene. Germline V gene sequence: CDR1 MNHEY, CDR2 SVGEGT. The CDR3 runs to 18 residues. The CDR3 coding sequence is TGTGCCAGCAGTTACCTGGGGACAGAGATCATTATGGACACTGAAGCTTTCTTT. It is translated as CASSYLGTEIIMDTEAFF.

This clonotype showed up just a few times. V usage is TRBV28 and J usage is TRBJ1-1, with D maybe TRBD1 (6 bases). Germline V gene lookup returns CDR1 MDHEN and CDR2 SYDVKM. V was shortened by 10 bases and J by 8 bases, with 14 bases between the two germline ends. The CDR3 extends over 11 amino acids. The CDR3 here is CAISGGREAFF. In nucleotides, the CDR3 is TGTGCCATATCGGGGGGGCGGGAAGCTTTCTTT.

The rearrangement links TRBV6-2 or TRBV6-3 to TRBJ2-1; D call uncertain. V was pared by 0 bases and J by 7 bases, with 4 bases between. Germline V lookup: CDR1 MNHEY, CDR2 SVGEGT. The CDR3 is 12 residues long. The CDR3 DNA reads TGTGCCAGCAGTTACTCAGGAAATGAGCAGTTCTTC. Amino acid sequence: CASSYSGNEQFF.